This is a list of T cell receptor beta chains from one sample in a study of T cells after yellow fever vaccination. TCRdb reprocessed the 5' RACE reads with MiXCR, giving one entry per CDR3 protein. Here the sample spans over 300,000 distinct CDR3 sequences, 4.1% being singletons. This specimen was PBMCs, taken 5 days after the yellow fever booster vaccination. Receptors originate from a man aged 18 to 35 who received the YFV17D yellow fever vaccine. CDR3s include the opening cysteine and the closing phenylalanine or tryptophan. D genes are given only for firm matches.

J: TRBJ1-5; V: TRBV12-3/TRBV12-4; D: TRBD1; length: 16; CDR3: CASSPGQGVPYQPQHF
J: TRBJ2-3; V: TRBV20-1; D: TRBD2; length: 15; CDR3: CSARVHGGGKDTQYF
J: TRBJ1-1; V: TRBV14; D: .; length: 14; CDR3: CASSQLGTNTEAFF
J: TRBJ2-6; V: TRBV19; D: TRBD1; length: 16; CDR3: CASSTDRLSGANVLTF
J: TRBJ2-3; V: TRBV10-1; D: .; length: 15; CDR3: CASSDDLISTDTQYF
J: TRBJ1-1; V: TRBV20-1; D: TRBD1; length: 13; CDR3: CSAKQGAYTEAFF
J: TRBJ1-5; V: TRBV4-1; D: .; length: 14; CDR3: CASSQGPWRSPQHF
J: TRBJ2-3; V: TRBV5-1; D: .; length: 13; CDR3: CASSLDGSDTQYF
J: TRBJ1-4; V: TRBV6-5; D: .; length: 14; CDR3: CASSFDMMNEKLFF
J: TRBJ2-2; V: TRBV7-3; D: TRBD1; length: 14; CDR3: CASSTQQGPGELFF
J: TRBJ2-4; V: TRBV5-1; D: TRBD1; length: 14; CDR3: CASSTSGQGNIQYF
J: TRBJ2-3; V: TRBV20-1; D: .; length: 15; CDR3: CSASDARGSGDTQYF
J: TRBJ2-3; V: TRBV6-2/TRBV6-3; D: .; length: 12; CDR3: CASTPGSDTQYF
J: TRBJ1-2; V: TRBV21-1; D: .; length: 17; CDR3: CASSIFYGDRANYGYTF
J: TRBJ2-1; V: TRBV5-1; D: TRBD2; length: 18; CDR3: CASSFKLVLAGGSNEQFF
J: TRBJ2-7; V: TRBV25-1; D: .; length: 12; CDR3: CASSAAGREQYF
J: TRBJ1-2; V: TRBV7-9; D: .; length: 16; CDR3: CASSSGGPPANYGYTF
J: TRBJ2-1; V: TRBV29-1; D: .; length: 16; CDR3: CSVEDLLWQINNEQFF
J: TRBJ1-3; V: TRBV29-1; D: TRBD1; length: 13; CDR3: CSVRTGTGNTIYF
J: TRBJ2-7; V: TRBV6-2/TRBV6-3; D: .; length: 13; CDR3: CASSYSARHEQYF
J: TRBJ2-5; V: TRBV4-2; D: TRBD1; length: 15; CDR3: CASSQGTGGLETQYF
J: TRBJ2-3; V: TRBV7-2; D: .; length: 15; CDR3: CASSLATIRTDTQYF
J: TRBJ2-1; V: TRBV4-1; D: .; length: 16; CDR3: CASSQDASSSYNEQFF
J: TRBJ1-2; V: TRBV9; D: .; length: 14; CDR3: CASSIATENYGYTF
J: TRBJ1-2; V: TRBV5-1; D: TRBD1; length: 14; CDR3: CASSLLTGDYGYTF
J: TRBJ1-4; V: TRBV6-1; D: .; length: 13; CDR3: CASSEWADEKLFF
J: TRBJ1-5; V: TRBV19; D: TRBD1; length: 14; CDR3: CATTGVNGNQPQHF
J: TRBJ1-1; V: TRBV29-1; D: .; length: 15; CDR3: CSVGGGWGMNTEAFF
J: TRBJ2-5; V: TRBV4-3; D: .; length: 13; CDR3: CASSQDPVETQYF
J: TRBJ1-2; V: TRBV20-1; D: .; length: 13; CDR3: CSARDFRNYGYTF
J: TRBJ2-7; V: TRBV18; D: TRBD1; length: 13; CDR3: CASSQGAQREQYF
J: TRBJ1-2; V: TRBV6-2/TRBV6-3; D: .; length: 13; CDR3: CASSYDGDYGYTF
J: TRBJ2-1; V: TRBV5-1; D: TRBD1; length: 15; CDR3: CASSLGQGPGDEQFF
J: TRBJ1-1; V: TRBV12-3/TRBV12-4; D: .; length: 14; CDR3: CASSFPGYNTEAFF
J: TRBJ1-2; V: TRBV7-9; D: .; length: 16; CDR3: CASSPGGIPDFYGYTF
J: TRBJ2-2; V: TRBV7-8; D: .; length: 13; CDR3: CASSLVGIRELFF
J: TRBJ2-1; V: TRBV5-4; D: .; length: 15; CDR3: CASRQGGTVYNEQFF
J: TRBJ2-1; V: TRBV20-1; D: TRBD2; length: 15; CDR3: CSAILAGGLHNEQFF
J: TRBJ2-3; V: TRBV20-1; D: .; length: 14; CDR3: CSASYGGNTDKQYF
J: TRBJ1-2; V: TRBV7-9; D: .; length: 15; CDR3: CASSLGQGPHYGYTF
J: TRBJ1-3; V: TRBV4-1; D: .; length: 17; CDR3: CASSQGEGRGSGNTIYF
J: TRBJ2-5; V: TRBV6-2/TRBV6-3; D: .; length: 14; CDR3: CASSYRKEGETQYF
J: TRBJ1-1; V: TRBV7-9; D: .; length: 13; CDR3: CASSLNQWTEAFF
J: TRBJ1-5; V: TRBV15; D: .; length: 16; CDR3: CATSRDPTGLNQPQHF
J: TRBJ2-1; V: TRBV30; D: TRBD1; length: 12; CDR3: CAWSLGGYEQFF
J: TRBJ2-1; V: TRBV7-9; D: .; length: 15; CDR3: CASSIGPHRYGEQFF
J: TRBJ1-6; V: TRBV15; D: .; length: 15; CDR3: CATSRDRGFGSPLHF
J: TRBJ1-6; V: TRBV28; D: .; length: 15; CDR3: CASSFSGGVHSPLHF
J: TRBJ2-3; V: TRBV20-1; D: .; length: 14; CDR3: CSAPTADLWLAQYF
J: TRBJ2-1; V: TRBV5-6; D: TRBD2; length: 17; CDR3: CASSLMTSGGEYDEQFF
J: TRBJ2-3; V: TRBV7-3; D: TRBD1; length: 14; CDR3: CASSKNTGVDTQYF
J: TRBJ2-1; V: TRBV29-1; D: .; length: 15; CDR3: CSVGGKGGRYNEQFF
J: TRBJ2-3; V: TRBV5-1; D: TRBD2; length: 19; CDR3: CASSRSSPTSGGYADTQYF
J: TRBJ1-6; V: TRBV7-9; D: TRBD1; length: 15; CDR3: CASSPHGQVNSPLHF
J: TRBJ2-6; V: TRBV12-3/TRBV12-4; D: .; length: 17; CDR3: CASGGGVRRSGANVLTF
J: TRBJ1-5; V: TRBV6-1; D: .; length: 15; CDR3: CASRTDRRFAQPQHF